Listed below are T cell receptor beta chains from one sample, sequenced in a study of cytomegalovirus exposure and HLA in healthy donors. Libraries were prepared by immunoSEQ multiplex PCR; TCRdb keeps only in-frame clonotypes and omits some of them. This table has approximately 90,000 clones, 65% to 80% appearing once. Source material: PBMCs. These receptors all come from a woman aged 45-65 years in good health and CMV-seropositive. The CDR3 runs from the conserved cysteine through the conserved F or W. The D gene is left open where the match is weak. Clone size is not always given. Where it is, it says once, few, many or a class for expanded clones.

size	length	V	D	J	CDR3	DNA
-	18	TRBV27	TRBD1	TRBJ2-7	CASSAPDRGLVGSYEQYF	TGTGCCAGCAGTGCCCCGGACAGGGGCCTTGTTGGGTCCTACGAGCAGTACTTC
-	17	TRBV5-1	TRBD2	TRBJ2-1	CASSTGTSGSHYNEQFF	TGCGCCAGCAGCACCGGGACTAGCGGGAGCCATTACAATGAGCAGTTCTTC
-	13	TRBV28	-	TRBJ2-7	CASSLTGVNEQYF	TGTGCCAGCAGTTTAACGGGAGTGAACGAGCAGTACTTC
-	16	TRBV5-1	-	TRBJ2-1	CASSLVPRARRNEQFF	TGCGCCAGCAGCTTGGTCCCGAGGGCTAGACGAAATGAGCAGTTCTTC
-	14	TRBV7-9	-	TRBJ2-7	CASSTTRDSREQYF	TGTGCCAGCAGTACTACGCGGGACTCCCGCGAGCAGTACTTC
-	11	TRBV7-9	-	TRBJ2-2	CASSSSGELFF	TGTGCCAGCAGCTCGTCCGGGGAGCTGTTTTTT
once	14	TRBV7-6	-	TRBJ2-4	CASSAGLSGDIQYF	TGTGCCAGCAGCGCCGGACTTTCAGGAGACATTCAGTACTTC
-	15	TRBV9	-	TRBJ1-1	CASRGGLGTNTEAFF	TGTGCCAGCAGGGGAGGTTTGGGGACGAACACTGAAGCTTTCTTT
few	17	TRBV9	-	TRBJ1-1	CASSVGERGIGNTEAFF	TGTGCCAGCAGCGTAGGAGAGAGGGGGATCGGGAACACTGAAGCTTTCTTT
-	14	TRBV6-5	-	TRBJ2-7	CASSYGQLSYEQYF	TGTGCCAGCAGTTACGGACAGCTTTCCTACGAGCAGTACTTC
-	12	TRBV5-6	-	TRBJ1-2	CASSLLRGSYTF	TGTGCCAGCAGCTTGCTAAGGGGCAGCTACACCTTC
-	16	TRBV5-1	TRBD2	TRBJ2-2	CASSFLAGGPAGELFF	TGCGCCAGCAGCTTCTTGGCGGGAGGGCCCGCCGGGGAGCTGTTTTTT
-	12	TRBV28	TRBD1	TRBJ2-7	CATDRDSYEQYF	TGTGCCACAGACAGGGACTCCTACGAGCAGTACTTC
-	14	TRBV7-9	-	TRBJ1-1	CASSPGDSGTEAFF	TGTGCCAGCAGTCCAGGGGATTCGGGCACTGAAGCTTTCTTT
-	15	TRBV27	-	TRBJ2-5	CASSLRGVNQETQYF	TGTGCCAGCAGTTTAAGAGGAGTAAACCAAGAGACCCAGTACTTC
-	14	TRBV7-9	-	TRBJ1-2	CASSLITGYSSYTF	TGTGCCAGCAGCTTGATCACAGGGTACAGCAGCTACACCTTC
few	20	TRBV27	TRBD1	TRBJ2-1	CASSSNTAFLGQGTYNEQFF	TGTGCCAGCAGTTCTAACACGGCTTTTTTGGGACAGGGGACCTACAATGAGCAGTTCTTC
-	18	TRBV14	TRBD2	TRBJ2-7	CASSPRIAGDRTSYEQYF	TGTGCCAGCAGCCCGCGAATAGCGGGAGATCGGACGTCCTACGAGCAGTACTTC
-	15	TRBV18	TRBD2	TRBJ2-1	CASSPGLAGHNEQFF	TGTGCCAGCTCACCTGGACTAGCGGGACACAATGAGCAGTTCTTC
-	16	TRBV2	TRBD1	TRBJ1-4	CASSPGGLATNEKLFF	TGTGCCAGCAGTCCAGGGGGACTTGCAACTAATGAAAAACTGTTTTTT
-	15	TRBV6-1	-	TRBJ1-6	CASSGQGPANSPLHF	TGTGCCAGCAGTGGTCAGGGGCCCGCAAATTCACCCCTCCACTTT
once	14	TRBV7-6	-	TRBJ1-1	CASSRNAGGTEAFF	TGTGCCAGCAGCCGAAACGCCGGGGGGACTGAAGCTTTCTTT
once	14	TRBV19	TRBD2	TRBJ2-5	CASSEGGTRETQYF	TGTGCCAGTAGTGAGGGGGGGACTAGAGAGACCCAGTACTTC
-	14	TRBV11-2	-	TRBJ2-7	CASSSQTGRHEQYF	TGTGCCAGCAGCTCTCAGACAGGGAGGCACGAGCAGTACTTC
-	13	TRBV6-5	-	TRBJ2-2	CASAERYTGELFF	TGTGCCAGCGCGGAGCGATACACCGGGGAGCTGTTTTTT
few	15	TRBV7-9	TRBD2	TRBJ2-3	CASSLLGGSPDTQYF	TGTGCCAGCAGCTTACTCGGCGGGAGCCCAGATACGCAGTATTTT
once	15	TRBV7-8	-	TRBJ1-5	CASSPRVGVDQPQHF	TGTGCCAGCAGCCCGAGGGTCGGGGTCGATCAGCCCCAGCATTTT
-	15	TRBV28	TRBD1	TRBJ1-1	CASRRGDRENTEAFF	TGTGCCAGCAGGAGAGGCGACAGGGAGAACACTGAAGCTTTCTTT
-	15	TRBV7-6	-	TRBJ2-7	CASSPNPGQPYEQYF	TGTGCCAGCAGCCCAAACCCCGGACAGCCCTACGAGCAGTACTTC
-	16	TRBV7-8	TRBD1	TRBJ2-7	CASSLDAGQGVGEQYF	TGTGCCAGCAGCTTAGATGCAGGGCAGGGGGTAGGCGAGCAGTACTTC
-	16	TRBV18	TRBD2	TRBJ2-2	CASSLGLAGVSGELFF	TGTGCCAGCTCACTCGGACTAGCGGGAGTCTCCGGGGAGCTGTTTTTT
once	16	TRBV9	TRBD2	TRBJ2-2	CASSVDQRENTGELFF	TGTGCCAGCAGCGTAGACCAGCGGGAAAACACCGGGGAGCTGTTTTTT
-	14	TRBV7-3	-	TRBJ2-1	CASSPYSGDDEQFF	TGTGCCAGCAGCCCCTATTCGGGGGATGATGAGCAGTTCTTC
-	14	TRBV5-5	-	TRBJ2-7	CASSTSTSSYEQYF	TGTGCCAGCAGCACCTCGACTAGCTCCTACGAGCAGTACTTC
-	14	TRBV29-1	-	TRBJ1-2	CSVVLGRGSYGYTF	TGCAGCGTTGTTCTGGGTCGAGGCTCCTATGGCTACACCTTC
few	12	TRBV9	-	TRBJ2-2	CASSEGAGELFF	TGTGCCAGCAGCGAGGGGGCCGGGGAGCTGTTTTTT
-	13	TRBV7-3	TRBD1	TRBJ2-5	CASSPQGSETQYF	TGTGCCAGCAGCCCACAGGGGAGCGAGACCCAGTACTTC
few	16	TRBV5-1	TRBD2	TRBJ2-1	CASSLEGLAGGVEQFF	TGCGCCAGCAGCTTGGAGGGACTAGCGGGAGGGGTTGAGCAGTTCTTC
-	18	TRBV6-1	TRBD2	TRBJ2-2	CASSEGRNGGRRVGELFF	TGTGCCAGCAGTGAAGGGAGGAACGGCGGGAGACGGGTCGGGGAGCTGTTTTTT
-	14	TRBV5-4	TRBD2	TRBJ2-7	CASRPGTSGFEQYF	TGTGCCAGCCGCCCCGGGACTAGCGGGTTTGAGCAGTACTTC
-	14	TRBV29-1	-	TRBJ2-3	CSVPPRVPTDTQYF	TGCAGCGTCCCCCCGAGGGTTCCCACAGATACGCAGTATTTT
-	14	TRBV18	TRBD2	TRBJ2-7	CASSVGGAGYEQYF	TGTGCCAGCTCCGTCGGGGGGGCAGGATACGAGCAGTACTTC
-	12	TRBV7-3	TRBD1	TRBJ1-2	CASSPGQNGYTF	TGTGCCAGCAGCCCGGGACAGAATGGCTACACCTTC
-	12	TRBV28	-	TRBJ1-2	CASSRGGVGYTF	TGTGCCAGCAGCCGCGGAGGGGTTGGCTACACCTTC
-	15	TRBV28	-	TRBJ2-5	CASSLELLGAETQYF	TGTGCCAGCAGTTTAGAACTCCTAGGGGCGGAGACCCAGTACTTC
-	16	TRBV5-5	TRBD2	TRBJ2-1	CASSRAGLAGHNEQFF	TGTGCCAGCAGCCGTGCCGGACTAGCGGGTCACAATGAGCAGTTCTTC
-	15	TRBV28	-	TRBJ2-5	CASSFVGRGEETQYF	TGTGCCAGCAGTTTCGTCGGCAGGGGGGAAGAGACCCAGTACTTC
many	16	TRBV4-3	-	TRBJ2-1	CASSQESTVSYNEQFF	TGCGCCAGCAGCCAAGAATCAACGGTTTCCTACAATGAGCAGTTCTTC
few	13	TRBV28	-	TRBJ2-5	CASSRAGGLSQYF	TGTGCCAGCAGTCGGGCCGGGGGTTTGTCCCAGTACTTC
-	14	TRBV10-1	TRBD1	TRBJ2-2	CASSRDSPTGELFF	TGCGCCAGCAGTCGGGACAGTCCCACCGGGGAGCTGTTTTTT